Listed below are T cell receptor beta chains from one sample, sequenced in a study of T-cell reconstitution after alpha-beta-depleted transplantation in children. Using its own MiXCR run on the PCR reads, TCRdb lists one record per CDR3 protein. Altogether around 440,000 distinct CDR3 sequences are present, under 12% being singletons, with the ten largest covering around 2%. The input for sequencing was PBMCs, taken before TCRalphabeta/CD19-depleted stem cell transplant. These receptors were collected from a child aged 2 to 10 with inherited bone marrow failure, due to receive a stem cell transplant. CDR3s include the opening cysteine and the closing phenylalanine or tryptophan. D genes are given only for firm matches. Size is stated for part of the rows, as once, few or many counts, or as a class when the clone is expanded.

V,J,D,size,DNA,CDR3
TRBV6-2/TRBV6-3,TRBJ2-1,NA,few,TGTGCCAGCAGTTACTCGCGTGGGAATGAGCAGTTCTTC,CASSYSRGNEQFF
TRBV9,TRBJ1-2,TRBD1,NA,TGTGCCAGCAGAGATGAGTCGGGACAGGGGGCGATTGGCTACACCTTC,CASRDESGQGAIGYTF
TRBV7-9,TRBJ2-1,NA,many,TGTGCCAGCAGGGCCTTCTTGGATGAGCAGTTCTTC,CASRAFLDEQFF
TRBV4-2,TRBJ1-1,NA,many,TGTGCCAGCAGCCGGGCGGGTCATGGGCCGACTGAAGCTTTCTTT,CASSRAGHGPTEAFF
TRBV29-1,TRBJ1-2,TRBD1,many,TGCAGCGTTGTTGGGGTCAGGGGGTCCGGCTATGGCTACACCTTC,CSVVGVRGSGYGYTF
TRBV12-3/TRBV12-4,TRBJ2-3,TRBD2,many,TGTGCCAGCAGTTTGCGGGAGTACACAGATACGCAGTATTTT,CASSLREYTDTQYF
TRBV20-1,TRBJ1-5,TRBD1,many,TGCAGTGCCCGAAACAGGGGACGCAATCAGCCCCAGCATTTT,CSARNRGRNQPQHF
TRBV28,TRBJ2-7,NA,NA,TGTGCCAGCAGCCTCCTCCAGTACTTC,CASSLLQYF
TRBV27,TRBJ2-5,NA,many,TGTGCCAGCAGTTTCCTTAGCGGAAGCCAAGAGACCCAGTACTTC,CASSFLSGSQETQYF
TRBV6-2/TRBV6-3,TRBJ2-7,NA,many,TGTGCCAGCAGCTACACGTTACAACTTTACGAGCAGTACTTC,CASSYTLQLYEQYF
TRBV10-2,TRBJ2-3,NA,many,TGCGCCAGCAGTGAGCTTGGTACGCAGTATTTT,CASSELGTQYF
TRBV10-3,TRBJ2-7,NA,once,TGTGCCATCAGTGAGCCAGGTTACGAGCAGTACTTC,CAISEPGYEQYF
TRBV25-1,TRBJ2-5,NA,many,TGTGCCAGCGGCAGGGTTTCCCAAGAGACCCAGTACTTC,CASGRVSQETQYF
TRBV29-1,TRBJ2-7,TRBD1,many,TGCAGCGTTGTTCACCCCGGGACAGGGGGCCACGAGCAGTACTTC,CSVVHPGTGGHEQYF
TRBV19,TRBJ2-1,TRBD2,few,TGTGCCAGTAGTATAGATGTGGGACTAACTTACAATGAGCAGTTCTTC,CASSIDVGLTYNEQFF
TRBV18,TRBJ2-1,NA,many,TGTGCCAGCTCACCTGAAGACTACAATGAGCAGTTCTTC,CASSPEDYNEQFF
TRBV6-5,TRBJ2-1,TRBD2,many,TGTGCCAGCAGTTACTCGAAGTTGGGCGGGAGGGTAAATGAGCAGTTCTTC,CASSYSKLGGRVNEQFF
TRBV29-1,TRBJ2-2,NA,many,TGCAGCGGAACGGGAAACACCGGGGAGCTGTTTTTT,CSGTGNTGELFF